The 17 T cell receptor beta chains presented below share a single source sample, sequenced in a study of long-term antiretroviral therapy in people with HIV. Version v3.0 of the immunoSEQ assay ran at survey level. Measured with immunoSEQ multiplex PCR; TCRdb has only the in-frame clones, and not every one. The sample yields about 20,000 clones, 86% seen once. The sequencing here drew on unsorted PBMCs, taken 1.8 years before starting antiretroviral therapy. The receptor source for this set is a woman aged 25 to 39 with HIV.

The V call is TRBV10-3, the J call TRBJ1-1, with a tentative D call TRBD1 (5 bases). Germline loops: CDR1 ENHRY, CDR2 SYGVKD. The CDR3 sequence is 11 residues long. Trimming took 4 bases from V and 11 from J, leaving 11 bases between them. Here the CDR3 reads CAISGGEGAFF. CDR3 DNA sequence: TGTGCCATCAGTGGGGGGGAAGGTGCTTTCTTT.

The J gene is TRBJ2-1, the V gene TRBV29-1, with D unclear. V was clipped by 2 bases and J by 7 bases, with 12 bases between them. Germline CDR1 and CDR2: SQVTM and ANQGSEA. The CDR3 contains 13 residues. The CDR3 nucleotides are TGCAGCGTTGAAAACCCTCTGGGGAATGAGCAGTTCTTC. This gives the protein CSVENPLGNEQFF.

The V gene is TRBV10-3, the J gene TRBJ2-2, with D tentatively TRBD1 (5 bases). Germline V gives CDR1 ENHRY, CDR2 SYGVKD. V was trimmed by 6 bases and J by 1 base, leaving 9 bases between them. The CDR3 is made up of 14 amino acids. CDR3 coding DNA: TGTGCCATCAGCAACACAGGGAACACCGGGGAGCTGTTTTTT. Protein: CAISNTGNTGELFF.

V and J are TRBV14 and TRBJ1-3; D remains ambiguous. Germline CDR1 is SGHDN and CDR2 is FVKESK. This CDR3 is 12 amino acids long. Trimming removed 4 bases from V and 0 bases from J, with 1 base in between. Written as DNA, the CDR3 is TGTGCCAGCAGCCGCTCTGGAAACACCATATATTTT. It codes for CASSRSGNTIYF.

The chain recombines TRBV6-5 with TRBJ1-5, with 11 bases fitting TRBD1. With V trimmed by 0 bases and J by 7 bases, 2 bases remained unmatched. Germline assignment: CDR1 MNHEY and CDR2 SVGAGI. The CDR3 totals 15 residues. The CDR3 is CASSYSGDRGQPQHF. The CDR3 DNA is TGTGCCAGCAGTTACTCGGGGGACAGGGGGCAGCCCCAGCATTTT.

CDR3 sequence: CASTRGQKNEKLFF. Written as DNA, the CDR3 is TGTGCCAGCACACGGGGACAGAAAAATGAAAAACTGTTTTTT. The chain uses TRBV6-1 and TRBJ1-4; TRBD1 matches 7 bases. V gave up 7 bases and J gave up 5 bases; unmatched junction bases: 7. The CDR3 loop spans 14 amino acids. Looked up from germline, CDR1 is MNHNS and CDR2 is SASEGT.

This sequence joins TRBV7-9 and TRBJ1-6; the D is unclear. Trimming removed 7 bases at V and 11 bases at J, with 15 bases between. There are 13 residues in the CDR3. CDR1 and CDR2 from the germline V gene are SEHNR and FQNEAQ (reference sequence). CDR3 DNA: TGTGCCAGCAACCTCAGTGGGGAACCACCCCTCCACTTT. The encoded protein is CASNLSGEPPLHF.

This clone has only a few counts. V usage is TRBV10-3 and J usage is TRBJ1-2, with D possibly matching TRBD1 (6 bases). In germline, CDR1 is ENHRY, CDR2 SYGVKD. V gave up 8 bases and J gave up 4 bases, with 14 bases separating them. The length of the CDR3 is 13 residues. CDR3 sequence: CAIVTGTGYGYTF. CDR3 coding DNA: TGTGCCATCGTCACAGGGACGGGCTATGGCTACACCTTC.

V is TRBV5-8 and J is TRBJ2-5; D is undetermined. There are 15 residues in the CDR3. Trimming pared 1 base from V and 1 base from J, leaving 11 bases between. Germline V gene data show CDR1 as SGHTS and CDR2 as YDEGEE. The DNA of the CDR3 is TGTGCCAGCAGCTTGTCCGTAACGGTCCAAGAGACCCAGTACTTC. It yields the protein CASSLSVTVQETQYF.

V gene TRBV9 combines with J gene TRBJ1-4, with 8 bases that match TRBD1. Trimming cost V 3 bases and J 6 bases; bases outside gene matches: 10. In germline, CDR1 is SGDLS, CDR2 YYNGEE. This CDR3 is 16 amino acids long. CDR3 nucleotides: TGTGCCAGCAGCGCACTTACAGGGGGGCCCGATGAAAAACTGTTTTTT. Encoded protein: CASSALTGGPDEKLFF.

This clone was seen a handful of times. The chain combines TRBV6-1 with TRBJ1-6; TRBD1 matches at 7 bases. V lost 6 bases and J lost 6; bases outside the gene matches: 11. The germline V gene encodes CDR1 MNHNS and CDR2 SASEGT. This CDR3 has 16 amino acids. DNA of the CDR3: TGTGCCAGCAGCGAATCCGTTCGACAGGGTAATTCACCCCTCCACTTT. This codes for CASSESVRQGNSPLHF.

The V call is TRBV6-1, the J call TRBJ1-2, with D perhaps matching TRBD1 (5 bases). The germline CDR1 and CDR2 sequences are MNHNS and SASEGT. CDR3 size: 15 residues. Trimming removed 6 bases at V and 8 bases at J, with 22 bases between. Here the CDR3 DNA reads TGTGCCAGCAGCACCTCCGAGGGACGGCGGGGAGGCTACACCTTC. It yields the protein CASSTSEGRRGGYTF.

The chain joins TRBV27 to TRBJ2-7; possibly TRBD1 for D (6 bases). From germline, CDR1 is MNHEY and CDR2 SMNVEV (reference sequence). V shed 5 bases and J shed 7 bases, with 18 bases lying between them. CDR3 length equals 14 residues. The CDR3 region has the DNA TGTGCCAGCAGTCTGACAGGTCCCCTAATTGAGCAGTACTTC. Translation gives CASSLTGPLIEQYF.

This clone was observed once. The V call is TRBV9, the J call TRBJ2-1; 13 nucleotides match TRBD2. J was trimmed by 0 bases and V by 4 bases; bases with no gene match: 7. CDR1 SGDLS and CDR2 YYNGEE come from the germline V gene. The CDR3 is 18 residues long. The CDR3 nucleotides are TGTGCCAGCAGCCCCAGGCGACTAGCGGGGGGCTCCTACAATGAGCAGTTCTTC. Amino acids: CASSPRRLAGGSYNEQFF.

This chain links TRBV5-1 with TRBJ2-6; 7 bases align to TRBD2. V trimming: 3 bases; J trimming: 0 bases; junction bases outside the gene matches: 3. Germline V gene sequence: CDR1 SGHRS, CDR2 YFSETQ. The CDR3 has 16 amino acids. The CDR3 reads CASSSGTTSGANVLTF. For the CDR3, the DNA is TGCGCCAGCAGCTCCGGGACTACCTCTGGGGCCAACGTCCTGACTTTC.

This chain joins TRBV5-6 and TRBJ1-2; unclear D gene. Germline CDR1 reads SGHDT; CDR2 reads YYEEEE. V shed 4 bases and J shed 7 bases, with 8 bases lying between them. The CDR3 sequence is 11 residues long. The DNA for the CDR3 is TGTGCCAGCAGCCACGAGGGTGGCTACACCTTC. Its protein is CASSHEGGYTF.

This chain uses TRBV19 with TRBJ2-3, with D perhaps TRBD2 (6 bases). CDR1 is LNHDA and CDR2 is SQIVND in the germline V gene (reference sequence). CDR3 size: 14 residues. V lost 6 bases, J lost 2 bases, and 12 bases lay in between. CDR3 sequence (DNA): TGTGCCAGTAGCATTAGCGGATACACAGATACGCAGTATTTT. Its translation: CASSISGYTDTQYF.